The following is a T cell receptor (beta chain) sequence with its context. A much larger clone sits a single nucleotide away, making a read error possible. This specimen belongs to a study of breast tumors, draining lymph nodes, adjacent tissues. The CDR3 extends over 13 amino acids. Germline CDR1 reads ENHRY; CDR2 reads SYGVKD. V shed 0 bases and J shed 11 bases, with 13 bases lying between them. TCRdb called the multiplex PCR reads again in MiXCR, with one record for every CDR3 protein. The sample consists of some 14,000 distinct CDR3 sequences, about 62% of them appearing once. Sequencing input: tumor-adjacent breast tissue. The chain recombines TRBV10-3 with TRBJ1-1, with D possibly matching TRBD1 (5 bases). This sequence originates from a female donor with breast cancer. Some clones in this sample may be carry-over from other donors' samples. CDR3 sequence: CAISESDTGTAFF. The CDR3 nucleotides are TGTGCCATCAGTGAGTCCGACACGGGGACGGCTTTCTTT.